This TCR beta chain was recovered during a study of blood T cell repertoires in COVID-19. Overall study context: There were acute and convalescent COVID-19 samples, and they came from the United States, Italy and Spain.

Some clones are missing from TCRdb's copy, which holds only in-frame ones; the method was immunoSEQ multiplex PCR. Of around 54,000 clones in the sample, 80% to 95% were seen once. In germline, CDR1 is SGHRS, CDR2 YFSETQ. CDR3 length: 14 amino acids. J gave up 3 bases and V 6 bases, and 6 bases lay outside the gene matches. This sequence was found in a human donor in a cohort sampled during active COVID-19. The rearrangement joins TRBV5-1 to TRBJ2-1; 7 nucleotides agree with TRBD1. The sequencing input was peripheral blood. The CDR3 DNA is TGCGCCAGCACCCTGACAGGGAACTACAATGAGCAGTTCTTC. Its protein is CASTLTGNYNEQFF.